Listed below are T cell receptor beta chains from one sample, sequenced in a study of shared clonotypes between healthy human individuals. Data came from immunoSEQ multiplex PCR; TCRdb stores just in-frame clones and leaves some out. The profile shows millions of clones, 90% to 95% of them singletons. The sequenced sample consisted of naive CD4+ T cells sorted from blood. These receptor sequences come from a man younger than 30 in good health. CDR3s include the opening cysteine and the closing phenylalanine or tryptophan. Each record gives: D gene, clone size, J gene, CDR3 length, V gene, CDR3 protein, CDR3 DNA. The D gene is left open where the match is weak. Rows give clone size only sometimes, using once, few, many, or a class for an expanded clone.

TRBD1 | . | TRBJ1-3 | 17 | TRBV7-8 | CASSLEPGQGDGNTIYF | TGTGCCAGCAGCTTAGAGCCGGGACAGGGTGATGGAAACACCATATATTTT
. | . | TRBJ1-4 | 14 | TRBV6-5 | CASSYGRQAEKLFF | TGTGCCAGCAGTTACGGGCGCCAGGCTGAAAAACTGTTTTTT
TRBD1 | . | TRBJ1-1 | 12 | TRBV5-1 | CASNIPGGVTFF | TGCGCCAGCAATATCCCAGGGGGGGTAACTTTCTTT
TRBD1 | . | TRBJ1-5 | 14 | TRBV19 | CASHPAQGYQPQHF | TGTGCCAGCCATCCGGCACAGGGGTATCAGCCCCAGCATTTT
. | . | TRBJ2-1 | 15 | TRBV5-1 | CASSLSTVSYNEQFF | TGCGCCAGCAGCTTGAGTACAGTAAGTTACAATGAGCAGTTCTTC
. | once | TRBJ2-7 | 15 | TRBV27 | CASRLGAGSSYEQYF | TGTGCCAGCAGATTAGGGGCGGGCAGCTCCTACGAGCAGTACTTC
. | . | TRBJ1-4 | 15 | TRBV2 | CASGSGPGQREKLFF | TGTGCCAGCGGATCCGGTCCAGGACAAAGAGAAAAACTGTTTTTT
TRBD1 | . | TRBJ2-3 | 15 | TRBV18 | CASSPWTGTVDTQYF | TGTGCCAGCTCCCCCTGGACAGGGACGGTAGATACGCAGTATTTT
TRBD1 | . | TRBJ1-6 | 14 | TRBV18 | CASSPQGAASPLHF | TGTGCCAGCTCACCGCAGGGGGCGGCTTCACCCCTCCACTTT
. | . | TRBJ1-1 | 13 | TRBV5-1 | CASSFQVNTEAFF | TGCGCCAGCAGCTTCCAAGTAAACACTGAAGCTTTCTTT
. | . | TRBJ1-5 | 16 | TRBV5-6 | CASSLGPGDDNQPQHF | TGTGCCAGCAGCTTGGGGCCGGGGGATGACAATCAGCCCCAGCATTTT
. | . | TRBJ2-3 | 14 | TRBV29-1 | CSVDVGVGTDTQYF | TGCAGCGTTGACGTCGGGGTAGGCACAGATACGCAGTATTTT
. | few | TRBJ1-2 | 15 | TRBV14 | CASSQGVWGNYGYTF | TGTGCCAGCAGCCAAGGGGTATGGGGGAACTATGGCTACACCTTC
. | once | TRBJ1-2 | 14 | TRBV4-1 | CASSQDPSGSGYTF | TGCGCCAGCAGCCAAGACCCCTCAGGCAGTGGCTACACCTTC
. | . | TRBJ1-5 | 16 | TRBV28 | CASSLHWGGINQPQHF | TGTGCCAGCAGTCTCCACTGGGGGGGGATAAATCAGCCCCAGCATTTT
. | . | TRBJ2-1 | 12 | TRBV5-6 | CASSPAIGLQFF | TGTGCCAGCAGCCCAGCTATAGGGCTGCAGTTCTTC
TRBD2 | once | TRBJ2-7 | 12 | TRBV7-2 | CASSLAGDEQYF | TGTGCCAGCAGTCTAGCGGGGGACGAGCAGTACTTC
. | once | TRBJ1-3 | 11 | TRBV30 | CAWEVGNTIYF | TGTGCCTGGGAGGTGGGAAACACCATATATTTT
. | . | TRBJ2-2 | 14 | TRBV11-2 | CASSSSGNTGELFF | TGTGCCAGCAGCTCGAGCGGGAACACCGGGGAGCTGTTTTTT
TRBD2 | . | TRBJ2-1 | 15 | TRBV6-5 | CASTPTSGGPNEQFF | TGTGCCAGCACCCCGACTAGCGGGGGACCCAATGAGCAGTTCTTC
. | . | TRBJ2-1 | 19 | TRBV1 | CTSSQESGGGLTSYNEQFF | TGCACCAGCAGCCAAGAATCGGGCGGGGGGCTTACTTCCTACAATGAGCAGTTCTTC
TRBD1 | once | TRBJ1-3 | 16 | TRBV5-1 | CASSTDRVQGGNTIYF | TGCGCCAGCAGCACTGACAGGGTACAGGGTGGAAACACCATATATTTT
. | . | TRBJ2-3 | 11 | TRBV18 | CASQQGHLQYF | TGTGCCAGCCAACAGGGCCACCTGCAGTATTTT
. | . | TRBJ1-4 | 10 | TRBV30 | CAWGRQGLFF | TGTGCCTGGGGTCGACAAGGACTGTTTTTT
. | . | TRBJ2-1 | 13 | TRBV27 | CASNTFGREEQFF | TGTGCCAGCAATACCTTTGGCCGGGAAGAGCAGTTCTTC
. | . | TRBJ1-2 | 15 | TRBV2 | CASSEEAGTNYGYTF | TGTGCCAGCAGTGAGGAGGCAGGGACTAACTATGGCTACACCTTC
. | . | TRBJ2-1 | 13 | TRBV5-1 | CASNEGSYNEQFF | TGCGCCAGCAACGAGGGATCCTACAATGAGCAGTTCTTC
. | . | TRBJ2-7 | 11 | TRBV29-1 | CSVGGTYEQYF | TGCAGCGTTGGCGGGACCTACGAGCAGTACTTC
TRBD1 | . | TRBJ1-5 | 14 | TRBV19 | CASSTTGLGQPQHF | TGTGCCAGTAGTACGACAGGGTTAGGGCAGCCCCAGCATTTT
TRBD1 | . | TRBJ1-5 | 17 | TRBV19 | CASSAGTGGLGNQPQHF | TGTGCCAGTAGTGCCGGGACAGGGGGCTTGGGAAATCAGCCCCAGCATTTT
. | . | TRBJ2-7 | 15 | TRBV10-3 | CAISESASSTYEQYF | TGTGCCATCAGTGAGTCCGCTAGCTCTACCTACGAGCAGTACTTC
. | few | TRBJ1-6 | 12 | TRBV2 | CATREQDSPLHF | TGTGCCACCCGGGAACAGGATTCACCCCTCCACTTT
TRBD2 | . | TRBJ2-5 | 14 | TRBV29-1 | CSVEVSAGGKTQYF | TGCAGCGTTGAGGTCTCAGCGGGAGGAAAGACCCAGTACTTC
. | few | TRBJ1-5 | 11 | TRBV28 | CASSAGQPQHF | TGTGCCAGCAGTGCGGGGCAGCCCCAGCATTTT
. | . | TRBJ1-6 | 14 | TRBV30 | CAWEGHSYNSPLHF | TGTGCCTGGGAGGGACACTCCTATAATTCACCCCTCCACTTT
. | . | TRBJ2-5 | 14 | TRBV7-9 | CASSLDRYQETQYF | TGTGCCAGCAGCTTAGACCGGTACCAAGAGACCCAGTACTTC
. | . | TRBJ1-2 | 12 | TRBV11-2 | CASSLELGGYTF | TGTGCCAGCAGCTTAGAATTAGGGGGCTACACCTTC
. | . | TRBJ2-1 | 12 | TRBV7-6 | CASSPGGNEQFF | TGTGCCAGCAGCCCCGGGGGAAATGAGCAGTTCTTC
TRBD1 | . | TRBJ2-2 | 20 | TRBV5-1 | CASSLVWRPWDRAVGGELFF | TGCGCCAGCAGCTTGGTTTGGAGACCTTGGGACAGGGCTGTCGGCGGGGAGCTGTTTTTT
. | . | TRBJ1-4 | 15 | TRBV30 | CAWSVRDRSNEKLFF | TGTGCCTGGAGTGTAAGAGACAGGTCCAATGAAAAACTGTTTTTT
TRBD1 | once | TRBJ1-5 | 14 | TRBV7-2 | CASSFTGGGQPQHF | TGTGCCAGCAGCTTCACAGGGGGCGGTCAGCCCCAGCATTTT
TRBD2 | once | TRBJ2-7 | 15 | TRBV6-6 | CVSSRTSGGTYEQYF | TGTGTCAGCAGCCGGACTAGCGGGGGGACCTACGAGCAGTACTTC
TRBD1 | . | TRBJ1-3 | 17 | TRBV5-1 | CASSLAEGAVSGNTIYF | TGCGCCAGCAGCTTGGCCGAGGGGGCAGTCTCTGGAAACACCATATATTTT
. | . | TRBJ2-7 | 14 | TRBV5-8 | CASRPSSLSYEQYF | TGTGCCAGCAGACCCAGTAGCCTCTCCTACGAGCAGTACTTC
TRBD2 | . | TRBJ2-3 | 15 | TRBV19 | CASSIGGGRGDTQYF | TGTGCCAGTAGTATCGGTGGCGGGAGAGGAGATACGCAGTATTTT
. | . | TRBJ1-2 | 13 | TRBV7-9 | CASSQNGGAGYTF | TGTGCCAGCAGCCAAAACGGGGGGGCAGGCTACACCTTC
TRBD1 | once | TRBJ1-1 | 14 | TRBV9 | CASSPDRGNTEAFF | TGTGCCAGCAGCCCAGACAGGGGGAACACTGAAGCTTTCTTT
TRBD1 | . | TRBJ2-7 | 14 | TRBV28 | CASSFSGGIYEQYF | TGTGCCAGCAGTTTTTCAGGGGGCATCTACGAGCAGTACTTC
TRBD1 | . | TRBJ2-7 | 15 | TRBV6-6 | CASSGRTGGPYEQYF | TGTGCCAGCAGCGGCCGGACAGGGGGCCCCTACGAGCAGTACTTC
TRBD2 | once | TRBJ2-1 | 13 | TRBV5-4 | CASSPGTTDEQFF | TGTGCCAGCAGCCCTGGGACTACAGATGAGCAGTTCTTC
. | . | TRBJ2-3 | 15 | TRBV5-1 | CASSLVRQGTDTQYF | TGCGCCAGCAGCTTGGTCCGCCAGGGTACAGATACGCAGTATTTT
. | once | TRBJ2-2 | 16 | TRBV21-1 | CASSTPGSEYTGELFF | TGTGCCAGCAGCACCCCTGGGAGTGAGTACACCGGGGAGCTGTTTTTT
TRBD1 | . | TRBJ1-2 | 16 | TRBV18 | CASSPQSRDRGSGYTF | TGTGCCAGCTCACCTCAGAGCCGGGACAGGGGCTCTGGCTACACCTTC
TRBD2 | . | TRBJ2-7 | 12 | TRBV2 | CASRGDYYEQYF | TGTGCCAGCAGGGGGGACTACTACGAGCAGTACTTC
. | . | TRBJ2-3 | 14 | TRBV6-6 | CASSGGRVRDTQYF | TGTGCCAGCTCCGGGGGGCGCGTTAGGGATACGCAGTATTTT
TRBD1 | . | TRBJ1-2 | 13 | TRBV10-3 | CATGTVDGYGYTF | TGTGCCACTGGGACAGTTGATGGCTATGGCTACACCTTC
. | . | TRBJ1-5 | 15 | TRBV9 | CASSVVGWANQPQHF | TGTGCCAGCAGCGTAGTTGGGTGGGCTAATCAGCCCCAGCATTTT
TRBD2 | . | TRBJ2-5 | 16 | TRBV6-5 | CASGSGTSVIQETQYF | TGTGCCAGCGGTTCTGGGACTAGCGTAATTCAAGAGACCCAGTACTTC
. | . | TRBJ1-1 | 17 | TRBV19 | CASSISFPQIRDTEAFF | TGTGCCAGTAGTATTTCGTTCCCCCAGATACGGGACACTGAAGCTTTCTTT